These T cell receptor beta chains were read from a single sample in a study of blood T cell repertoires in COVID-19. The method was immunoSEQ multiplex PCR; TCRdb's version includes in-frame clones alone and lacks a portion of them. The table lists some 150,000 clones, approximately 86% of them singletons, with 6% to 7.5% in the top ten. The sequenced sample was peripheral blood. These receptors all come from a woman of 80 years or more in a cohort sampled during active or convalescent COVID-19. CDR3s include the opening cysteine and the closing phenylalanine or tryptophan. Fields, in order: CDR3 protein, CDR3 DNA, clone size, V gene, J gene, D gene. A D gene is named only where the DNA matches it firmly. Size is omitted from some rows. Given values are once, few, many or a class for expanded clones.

CSVPTKTAFYGYTF	TGCAGCGTTCCCACGAAGACAGCTTTTTATGGCTACACCTTC	-	TRBV29-1	TRBJ1-2	-
CAWRVVGSTRTASNYGYTF	TGTGCCTGGAGGGTAGTAGGGTCGACCCGGACAGCAAGTAACTATGGCTACACCTTC	-	TRBV30	TRBJ1-2	-
CASSHPSGRFNEQFF	TGCGCCAGCAGCCATCCTAGCGGGAGGTTCAATGAGCAGTTCTTC	-	TRBV4-1	TRBJ2-1	TRBD2
CASSPSSGMSTDTQYF	TGTGCCAGCTCACCGTCCAGCGGGATGTCCACAGATACGCAGTATTTT	-	TRBV18	TRBJ2-3	TRBD2
CASSQDRAEAFF	TGTGCCAGCAGCCAAGACAGGGCTGAAGCTTTCTTT	-	TRBV3-1/TRBV3-2	TRBJ1-1	-
CASSAAQRSPLHF	TGTGCCAGCAGCGCCGCCCAGAGGTCACCCCTCCACTTT	once	TRBV9	TRBJ1-6	-
CASQTGGVVTGELFF	TGTGCCAGTCAGACAGGGGGCGTCGTGACCGGGGAGCTGTTTTTT	-	TRBV19	TRBJ2-2	TRBD1
CASSHAGSSYEQYF	TGTGCCAGCAGCCATGCGGGTAGTTCCTACGAGCAGTACTTC	few	TRBV3-1/TRBV3-2	TRBJ2-7	-
CASSVRQGAQSSYEQYF	TGTGCCAGCAGCGTAAGACAGGGGGCCCAAAGCTCCTACGAGCAGTACTTC	-	TRBV7-2	TRBJ2-7	TRBD1
CASSLNRATSNYGYTF	TGTGCCAGCAGCTTGAACAGAGCAACTTCTAACTATGGCTACACCTTC	few	TRBV5-4	TRBJ1-2	-
CASSPSGSIADTQYF	TGTGCCAGCAGTCCTAGCGGGAGTATAGCAGATACGCAGTATTTT	-	TRBV3-1/TRBV3-2	TRBJ2-3	TRBD2
CASSQGNTDTQYF	TGTGCTAGCAGCCAGGGTAACACAGATACGCAGTATTTT	-	TRBV7-7	TRBJ2-3	-
CASSLDRQMGEQFF	TGTGCCAGCAGCTTAGATAGACAGATGGGTGAGCAGTTCTTC	-	TRBV7-2	TRBJ2-1	-
CASSEGRWGDQPQHF	TGTGCCAGCAGTGAAGGGAGGTGGGGGGATCAGCCCCAGCATTTT	-	TRBV2	TRBJ1-5	-
CASSDSMRDYGYTF	TGTGCCAGCAGTGACTCGATGAGGGACTATGGCTACACCTTC	-	TRBV6-4	TRBJ1-2	-
CASSPLAGVNNEQFF	TGTGCCAGCAGTCCACTAGCGGGCGTCAACAATGAGCAGTTCTTC	-	TRBV2	TRBJ2-1	TRBD2
CASSSIAGAKNEQFF	TGTGCCAGCAGTTCAATAGCGGGAGCGAAGAATGAGCAGTTCTTC	-	TRBV27	TRBJ2-1	TRBD2
CASSPLASNTGELFF	TGTGCCAGCAGCCCACTAGCGTCGAACACCGGGGAGCTGTTTTTT	-	TRBV5-4	TRBJ2-2	TRBD2
CASSFPDSNEKLFF	TGTGCCAGCAGCTTTCCCGACAGTAATGAAAAACTGTTTTTT	-	TRBV7-9	TRBJ1-4	-
CASSQDGLGASYTDTQYF	TGTGCCAGCAGCCAAGATGGCTTGGGGGCTTCTTACACAGATACGCAGTATTTT	-	TRBV3-1/TRBV3-2	TRBJ2-3	-
CASSWEGETSGHEQYF	TGTGCCAGCAGCTGGGAAGGTGAGACTAGTGGTCACGAGCAGTACTTC	-	TRBV5-4	TRBJ2-7	-
CASSHDSGMTQFF	TGCGCCAGCAGTCACGATAGCGGGATGACGCAGTTCTTC	-	TRBV5-1	TRBJ2-1	TRBD2
CASSPKDRANYGYTF	TGCGCCAGCAGCCCAAAGGACAGGGCTAACTATGGCTACACCTTC	-	TRBV5-1	TRBJ1-2	TRBD1
CASSLGTGTMNTEAFF	TGTGCCAGCAGCTTGGGGACAGGGACCATGAACACTGAAGCTTTCTTT	-	TRBV5-4	TRBJ1-1	TRBD1
CASRKTGSFSNSPLHF	TGTGCCAGCAGAAAGACAGGTTCATTTTCTAATTCACCCCTCCACTTT	many	TRBV25-1	TRBJ1-6	-
CASMPVGNEKLFF	TGTGCCAGCATGCCGGTCGGGAATGAAAAACTGTTTTTT	-	TRBV2	TRBJ1-4	-
CASSVVPSGGYLGTDTQYF	TGTGCCAGCAGCGTAGTCCCTAGCGGGGGGTACCTAGGCACAGATACGCAGTATTTT	-	TRBV9	TRBJ2-3	TRBD2
CASSLVGAGSGNTIYF	TGCGCCAGCAGCTTGGTTGGGGCCGGCTCTGGAAACACCATATATTTT	few	TRBV5-1	TRBJ1-3	-
CASNLRTGALPRSSQFEQFF	TGTGCCAGCAACCTTCGGACAGGGGCGCTTCCACGGTCATCGCAATTTGAGCAGTTCTTC	-	TRBV27	TRBJ2-1	TRBD1
CASSQDGQTSNYGYTF	TGCGCCAGCAGCCAAGATGGACAGACTTCCAACTATGGCTACACCTTC	-	TRBV4-3	TRBJ1-2	-
CASRLGQSSGNTIYF	TGCGCCAGCAGACTTGGACAGAGCTCTGGAAACACCATATATTTT	-	TRBV5-1	TRBJ1-3	-
CASSLVNRGTGELFF	TGTGCCAGCAGCTTGGTCAACAGGGGGACCGGGGAGCTGTTTTTT	-	TRBV5-4	TRBJ2-2	TRBD1
CASSLQRTDSNQPQHF	TGTGCCAGCAGTTTACAGCGGACCGATAGCAATCAGCCCCAGCATTTT	-	TRBV28	TRBJ1-5	-
CASSPSVNTEAFF	TGCGCCAGCTCCCCTTCGGTGAACACTGAAGCTTTCTTT	-	TRBV5-1	TRBJ1-1	-
CASSPRQGHNSPLHF	TGTGCCAGCTCACCGCGACAGGGCCATAATTCACCCCTCCACTTT	once	TRBV18	TRBJ1-6	TRBD1
CASSYTGLQLGEQFF	TGTGCCAGCAGTTACACGGGACTACAGTTGGGGGAGCAGTTCTTC	-	TRBV6-6	TRBJ2-1	TRBD2
CASSTRPAVARSTDTQYF	TGTGCCAGCAGCACCCGCCCGGCGGTAGCGAGAAGCACAGATACGCAGTATTTT	-	TRBV7-8	TRBJ2-3	-
CASSFSGQGKPLNGYTF	TGTGCCAGCAGTTTCTCCGGACAGGGTAAACCATTGAATGGCTACACCTTC	-	TRBV28	TRBJ1-2	TRBD1
CASRATGAGTDTQYF	TGTGCCAGCAGGGCTACAGGGGCCGGAACAGATACGCAGTATTTT	once	TRBV6-5	TRBJ2-3	TRBD1
CARVEGRTEAFF	TGTGCCAGGGTTGAGGGCCGGACTGAAGCTTTCTTT	-	TRBV21-1	TRBJ1-1	-
CASTRTGNGYTF	TGTGCCAGCACTAGGACAGGGAATGGCTACACCTTC	-	TRBV28	TRBJ1-2	TRBD1